This T cell receptor (beta chain) was observed in a study of cytomegalovirus exposure and HLA in healthy donors. Overall study context: Roughly 85 million unique TCRs from HLA-typed donors made up an early data release.

The sample holds a few counts of this clone. Germline V gives CDR1 SNHLY, CDR2 FYNNEI. This CDR3 comprises 17 residues. The J segment lost 5 bases and the V segment lost 9 bases, leaving 16 bases of the junction unmatched. The PCR ran on 60 Vbeta and 13 Jbeta primers. TCRdb's copy holds only in-frame clones and misses some; the assay was immunoSEQ multiplex PCR. Of 180,000 or so clones in the sample, around 79% were seen once. This TCR was sampled from a man between 50 and 59 years old in good health and CMV-seropositive. Sequencing was performed on PBMCs. This chain uses TRBV2 with TRBJ2-2, with 9 bases matching TRBD2. The chain's CDR3 is CASFNPGLATRTGELFF. The CDR3 DNA follows: TGTGCCAGTTTCAATCCGGGACTAGCTACGAGAACCGGGGAGCTGTTTTTT.